These 29 T cell receptor beta chains share one sample of origin, sequenced in a study of spatial heterogeneity in lung cancer. The time point: sample taken at primary tumor resection. Whole RNA from tumor, nontumor lung or frozen PBMC was sequenced unsorted. TCRdb re-called the 5' RACE reads through MiXCR, storing one row per CDR3 protein. The sample includes about 86,000 distinct CDR3 sequences, over 10% of them seen just once. The sample in question was PBMCs, obtained at surgery. The receptors derive from a male donor with early-stage non-small cell lung cancer.

This clonotype was observed a few times. The rearrangement links TRBV12-5 to TRBJ2-1; unclear D gene. The CDR3 has 13 residues. The germline CDR1 and CDR2 sequences are LGHNT and FRNRAP. Trimming shortened V by 6 bases and J by 5 bases, and 11 bases separated the two germline ends. The CDR3 bases are TGTGCTAGTGGCCCGCTACGGAACAATGAGCAGTTCTTC. Translated, it gives CASGPLRNNEQFF.

V and J are TRBV19 and TRBJ1-5, with TRBD1 matching over 7 bases. The J segment lost 7 bases and the V segment lost 6 bases, leaving 12 bases of the junction unmatched. This CDR3 is built from 15 residues. In germline, CDR1 is LNHDA, CDR2 SQIVND (reference sequence). CDR3 in amino acids: CASSLTGPGEQPQHF. CDR3 coding DNA: TGTGCCAGTAGCCTGACAGGGCCGGGCGAACAGCCCCAGCATTTT.

This chain joins TRBV2 and TRBJ2-2, with D perhaps matching TRBD1 or TRBD2 (6 bases each). The germline CDR1 and CDR2 sequences are SNHLY and FYNNEI. This CDR3 comprises 14 residues. Trimming cost V 7 bases and J 6 bases, with 15 bases left between them. CDR3 in amino acids: CASKGGFRAGELFF. DNA for the CDR3: TGTGCCAGCAAGGGGGGTTTCAGGGCCGGGGAGCTGTTTTTT.

A few counts support this clonotype. This chain joins TRBV29-1 and TRBJ2-1; 8 positions agree with TRBD1. Germline CDR1 reads SQVTM; CDR2 reads ANQGSEA. The junction had 2 bases not matched to a gene; V was cut back by 3 bases and J by 10 bases. The CDR3 runs 11 residues. The CDR3 loop reads CSVETGAEQFF. CDR3 DNA sequence: TGCAGCGTTGAGACAGGGGCCGAGCAGTTCTTC.

This clonotype occurred many times. The genes are TRBV6-6 and TRBJ1-2; D not resolved. V was cut by 6 bases and J by 2 bases, with 13 bases left in between. Germline V CDR1 and CDR2: MNHNY, SVGAGI (reference sequence). The CDR3 runs 14 residues. CDR3 protein: CASRTYGVNYGYTF. The CDR3 bases are TGTGCCAGCAGGACATACGGAGTCAACTATGGCTACACCTTC.

This clonotype was recorded a few times. Here the CDR3 DNA reads TGTGCTAGTGGTTTGGTACGATGGGGCAGCGCTGGAAACACCATATATTTT. Translated, it gives CASGLVRWGSAGNTIYF. The chain recombines TRBV12-5 with TRBJ1-3, with D perhaps matching TRBD1 (5 bases). Trimming pared 0 bases from V and 2 bases from J, leaving 14 bases between. This CDR3 spans 17 amino acids. Per germline, CDR1 LGHNT and CDR2 FRNRAP.

This clonotype showed up many times. V and J are TRBV2 and TRBJ2-1; D is perhaps TRBD2 (5 bases). Per germline, CDR1 SNHLY and CDR2 FYNNEI. This CDR3 region has 11 residues. The ends were cut back, 6 bases at V and 5 bases at J, with 5 bases in the middle. CDR3: CASSGDNEQFF. CDR3 in DNA: TGTGCCAGCAGCGGGGACAATGAGCAGTTCTTC.

The chain links TRBV19 to TRBJ2-7; possible D gene TRBD1, 6 bases. Trimming took 3 bases from V and 0 from J, leaving 18 bases between them. The CDR3 runs to 17 residues. The germline V gene has CDR1 LNHDA and CDR2 SQIVND (reference sequence). CDR3 sequence reads: CASSMTRTALSSYEQYF. CDR3 sequence (DNA): TGTGCCAGTAGTATGACGCGGACAGCCCTGAGCTCCTACGAGCAGTACTTC.

In this sample, this clonotype turned up many times. The V and J genes are TRBV2 and TRBJ1-1; D is unresolved. V shed 8 bases and J shed 4 bases, with 5 bases lying between them. Per germline, CDR1 SNHLY and CDR2 FYNNEI. The CDR3 sequence is 10 residues long. The CDR3 DNA reads as TGTGCCAGCTTAGGCACTGAAGCTTTCTTT. Translated, it gives CASLGTEAFF.

V usage is TRBV20-1 and J usage is TRBJ2-7; 8 positions match TRBD1. This CDR3 has 15 amino acids. CDR1 DFQATT and CDR2 SNEGSKA come from the germline V gene (reference sequence). Trimming at V came to 0 bases and at J to 1 base, leaving 5 bases not matched to a gene. The CDR3 region has the DNA TGCAGTGCTAGAGATTTACAGGGGGATTCCTACGAGCAGTACTTC. This translates into CSARDLQGDSYEQYF.

This clonotype was seen a few times. The chain employs TRBV5-6 and TRBJ1-5; D unresolved. There are 14 residues in the CDR3. The V gene lost 0 bases and the J gene lost 4 bases, with 8 bases spanning the gap. Germline V lookup: CDR1 SGHDT, CDR2 YYEEEE. CDR3 loop: CASSLGWENQPQHF. In nucleotides, the CDR3 is TGTGCCAGCAGCTTGGGGTGGGAAAATCAGCCCCAGCATTTT.

The chain employs TRBV7-2 and TRBJ2-5; no definite D call. V lost 3 bases and J 4 bases, leaving 6 bases between the germline ends. CDR1 is SGHTA, CDR2 FQGNSA, per germline. The CDR3 loop spans 12 amino acids. This CDR3 is CASSLAVETQYF. CDR3 DNA: TGTGCCAGCAGCTTGGCGGTAGAGACCCAGTACTTC. Full variable domain (missing parts from reference TRBV7-2 and TRBJ2-5): GAGVSQSPSNKVTEKGKDVELRCDPISGHTALYWYRQSLGQGLEFLIYFQGNSAPDKSGLPSDRFSAERTGGSVSTLTIQRTQQEDSAVYLCASSLAVETQYFGPGTRLLVL.

This clonotype was counted at least ten times. The chain employs TRBV19 and TRBJ2-2; D gene unclear. V was shortened by 4 bases and J by 0 bases, with 6 bases between the two germline ends. In germline, CDR1 is LNHDA, CDR2 SQIVND (reference sequence). This CDR3 comprises 14 residues. The CDR3 protein is CASSNVPNTGELFF. In DNA, the CDR3 is TGTGCCAGTAGTAACGTCCCGAACACCGGGGAGCTGTTTTTT.

This clonotype was seen only a few times. The genes are TRBV5-1 and TRBJ2-3; the match to TRBD2 covers 10 bases. The CDR3 extends over 14 amino acids. The V and J ends lost 4 bases and 4 bases, in that order; junction bases with no gene match: 3. Germline assignment: CDR1 SGHRS and CDR2 YFSETQ. The CDR3 spells CASSGLAGADTQYF. The CDR3 bases are TGCGCCAGCAGCGGTCTAGCGGGAGCAGATACGCAGTATTTT.

CDR3 DNA: TGTGCCAGCTCACCACCGACAAGGGAAGACGAGCAGTACTTC. As protein: CASSPPTREDEQYF. This chain links TRBV18 with TRBJ2-7; no clear D gene. There are 14 residues in the CDR3. Per the germline V gene, CDR1 is KGHSH and CDR2 is LQKENI. Trimming left V 0 bases short and J 5 bases short, with 11 bases between.

This clonotype was detected many times. The chain employs TRBV19 and TRBJ2-3, with D uncertain. The length of the CDR3 is 14 residues. Germline V gene data show CDR1 as LNHDA and CDR2 as SQIVND (reference sequence). Trimming took off 9 bases at V and 0 bases at J, with 13 bases between the two ends. The CDR3 nucleotides are TGTGCCAGCCGGATCTTGGGGAGCACAGATACGCAGTATTTT. It codes for CASRILGSTDTQYF. Full variable domain (rest looked up from reference TRBV19 and TRBJ2-3): DGGITQSPKYLFRKEGQNVTLSCEQNLNHDAMYWYRQDPGQGLRLIYYSQIVNDFQKGDIAEGYSVSREKKESFPLTVTSAQKNPTAFYLCASRILGSTDTQYFGPGTRLTVL.

This clonotype was seen many times. This sequence joins TRBV5-1 and TRBJ1-1; the D is unclear. The CDR3 runs to 14 residues. Trimming cost V 0 bases and J 3 bases, with 9 bases left between them. Germline lookup yields CDR1 SGHRS and CDR2 YFSETQ. Here the CDR3 reads CASSLEQTDTEAFF. For the CDR3, the DNA is TGCGCCAGCAGCTTGGAACAGACGGACACTGAAGCTTTCTTT.

This clonotype has more than one count but fewer than ten. The V and J genes are TRBV5-1 and TRBJ1-1; D is possibly TRBD1 (5 bases). The V and J ends lost 0 bases and 6 bases respectively, with 12 bases between them. CDR1 and CDR2 (germline): SGHRS, YFSETQ. The CDR3 loop spans 14 amino acids. CDR3 sequence (DNA): TGCGCCAGCAGCTTGGCCTCGGGGGTCTCTGAAGCTTTCTTT. It specifies CASSLASGVSEAFF.

The table lists this clonotype with a few counts. This sequence joins TRBV28 and TRBJ1-1, with 10 bases that match TRBD1. J lost 9 bases, V lost 5 bases, and 12 bases had no gene match. Germline assignment: CDR1 MDHEN and CDR2 SYDVKM. The CDR3 is made up of 15 amino acids. The CDR3 bases are TGTGCCAGCAGTACAAAGACAGGGGGCGATTGGAAAGCTTTCTTT. This sequence encodes CASSTKTGGDWKAFF.

In the case of this clonotype: One junction end does not reproduce the germline sequence, and a read error may be involved. This sequence joins TRBV27 and TRBJ2-1; D could derive from TRBD1 or TRBD2 (6 bases each). This CDR3 has 15 residues. Looked up from germline, CDR1 is MNHEY and CDR2 is SMNVEV (reference sequence). The CDR3 region has the DNA TGTACCAGCAGTTTGGGGGGCCCGACCTACAATGAGCAGTTCTTC. This sequence encodes CTSSLGGPTYNEQFF.

This rearrangement joins TRBV11-3 to TRBJ2-1; D might be TRBD2 (6 bases). Trimming pared 6 bases from V and 0 bases from J, leaving 12 bases between. Germline V gene sequence: CDR1 SGHNT, CDR2 YENEEA. CDR3 length: 15 residues. The CDR3 sequence is CASSPGSGSYNEQFF. Here the CDR3 DNA reads TGTGCCAGCAGTCCCGGGAGCGGCTCCTACAATGAGCAGTTCTTC.

This clonotype was detected a few times. This chain links TRBV29-1 with TRBJ2-7, with 9 bases aligning to TRBD1. The CDR3 is 15 residues long. V was clipped by 5 bases and J by 6 bases; unmatched bases: 14. CDR1 and CDR2 (germline): SQVTM, ANQGSEA. The CDR3 here is CSVKAVDRGRGEQYF. As DNA, the CDR3 is TGCAGCGTTAAGGCGGTGGACAGGGGTAGAGGCGAGCAGTACTTC.

This clonotype was counted at least ten times. The CDR3 DNA reads TGTGCCAGCAGCGTAGGGCAGGGGGCTAGCTCCTACAATGAGCAGTTCTTC. It encodes CASSVGQGASSYNEQFF. The gene calls are TRBV9 and TRBJ2-1; TRBD1 matches 8 bases. Germline V lookup: CDR1 SGDLS, CDR2 YYNGEE. V trimming: 0 bases; J trimming: 0 bases; junction bases outside the gene matches: 5. The CDR3 extends over 17 amino acids.

This clonotype is classed as medium-sized (0.01 to 0.1%). This chain uses TRBV24-1 with TRBJ2-2; D remains ambiguous. CDR1 KGHDR and CDR2 SFDVKD come from the germline V gene. There are 15 residues in the CDR3. V shed 6 bases and J shed 0 bases, with 10 bases lying between them. The CDR3: CATSSRRSNTGELFF. CDR3 coding DNA: TGTGCCACCAGTTCGAGACGTTCGAACACCGGGGAGCTGTTTTTT.

J is TRBJ2-5 and V is TRBV5-5, with D perhaps being TRBD1 or TRBD2 (5 bases each). Germline-derived CDR1 and CDR2 are SGHKS and YYEKEE (reference sequence). Trimming cost V 1 base and J 5 bases, with 12 bases left between them. CDR3 length: 14 amino acids. For the CDR3, the DNA is TGTGCCAGCAGCTTGCCCGGGGCAGGGGAGACCCAGTACTTC. Amino acids: CASSLPGAGETQYF.

V usage is TRBV7-2 and J usage is TRBJ1-5, with D perhaps matching TRBD1 (5 bases). The germline V and J ends were trimmed by 4 bases and 4 bases, with 5 bases remaining between them. Germline V gene data show CDR1 as SGHTA and CDR2 as FQGNSA. The CDR3 is made up of 12 amino acids. The DNA of the CDR3 is TGTGCCAGCAGCTGGGGGAATCAGCCCCAGCATTTT. It specifies CASSWGNQPQHF.

This clonotype turned up a few times. The chain carries TRBV12-3 or TRBV12-4 and TRBJ2-1; the D gene is possibly TRBD2 (6 bases). This CDR3 comprises 13 residues. V dropped 7 bases and J dropped 6 bases, with 13 bases sitting between them. CDR3 in amino acids: CASKPGLSNEQFF. The CDR3, as DNA: TGTGCCAGCAAACCGGGACTCTCCAATGAGCAGTTCTTC.

The chain links TRBV6-1 to TRBJ2-7; D possibly corresponds to TRBD2 (5 bases). Looked up from germline, CDR1 is MNHNS and CDR2 is SASEGT. V was clipped by 4 bases and J by 7 bases, with 17 bases between them. The CDR3 is made up of 14 amino acids. CDR3 in DNA: TGTGCCAGCAGTGTCCGGGATCCCGCCCGGGAGCAGTACTTC. Its protein product is CASSVRDPAREQYF.

This clonotype came up a few times. The J gene is TRBJ1-1, the V gene TRBV19; TRBD1 is a possible D gene (5 bases). The CDR3 has 12 residues. V was pared by 8 bases and J by 2 bases, with 9 bases between. CDR1 is LNHDA, CDR2 SQIVND, per germline (reference sequence). The DNA for the CDR3 is TGTGCCAGTGGGGACGGCAACACTGAAGCTTTCTTT. Amino acids: CASGDGNTEAFF.